Shown below are 14 T cell receptor beta chains from a single sample sequenced in a study of blood T cells in healthy people across ages. Primed by a sample-barcoded 5' primer and a J-beta primer mix, a second PCR proceeded for about 6 to 12 cycles. MiXCR was run by TCRdb on the 5' RACE reads, yielding one entry per CDR3 protein. Here the sample spans roughly 680,000 distinct CDR3 sequences, around a fifth being singletons. What was sequenced was blood. The receptor source for this set is a man between 65 and 79 years old in good health.

The chain recombines TRBV6-2 or TRBV6-3 with TRBJ2-7; D perhaps matches TRBD2 (5 bases). CDR3 length: 14 residues. With 6 bases removed from V and 8 bases from J, the gap between germline ends came to 20 bases. Germline loops: CDR1 MNHEY, CDR2 SVGEGT. Here the CDR3 DNA reads TGTGCCAGCAGAGACACGGACTGGCTGGGTAAGCAGTACTTC. Translation gives CASRDTDWLGKQYF.

The chain employs TRBV25-1 and TRBJ2-5; D call uncertain. The J call may be mistaken, given a closer DNA end match to TRBJ2-1. Germline V lookup: CDR1 MGHDK, CDR2 SYGVNS. The CDR3 spans 14 residues. The CDR3, as DNA: TGTGCCAGCAGTGACGGCCAGCCAGGCAATGAGCAGTTCTTC. Protein product: CASSDGQPGNEQFF.

V usage is TRBV9 and J usage is TRBJ1-1; no clear D gene. The CDR3 runs 15 residues. Germline V lookup: CDR1 SGDLS, CDR2 YYNGEE. Trimming removed 0 bases from V and 7 bases from J, with 16 bases in between. The DNA of the CDR3 is TGTGCCAGCAGCGTAGTCTTATCAGGCTACATTGAAGCTTTCTTT. Its translation: CASSVVLSGYIEAFF. The full variable domain, rest sourced from reference TRBV9 and TRBJ1-1, is DSGVTQTPKHLITATGQRVTLRCSPRSGDLSVYWYQQSLDQGLQFLIQYYNGEERAKGNILERFSAQQFPDLHSELNLSSLELGDSALYFCASSVVLSGYIEAFFGQGTRLTVV.

This clonotype was seen repeatedly, ten times or more. This chain joins TRBV6-2 or TRBV6-3 and TRBJ1-1, with D possibly matching TRBD1 (5 bases). The germline V and J ends were trimmed by 0 bases and 1 base, with 12 bases remaining between them. CDR3 length: 16 residues. CDR1 and CDR2 from the germline V gene are MNHEY and SVGEGT. The CDR3 reads CASSYSTRDGNTEAFF. The CDR3 nucleotides read TGTGCCAGCAGTTACTCGACCCGGGACGGGAACACTGAAGCTTTCTTT.

This clonotype was counted only a few times. J is TRBJ1-4 and V is TRBV11-2, with TRBD1 matching over 8 bases. The germline V gene has CDR1 SGHAT and CDR2 FQNNGV. V gave up 5 bases and J gave up 7 bases; unmatched junction bases: 9. CDR3 length: 15 residues. This CDR3 is CASSPWTGIGEKLFF. The CDR3 DNA sequence: TGTGCCAGCAGCCCGTGGACAGGGATTGGTGAAAAACTGTTTTTT.

For this clonotype: Since a much larger clone is just one base distant, this may be a read error. The chain couples TRBV5-5 to TRBJ2-5; 9 nucleotides match TRBD1. The CDR3 is 14 amino acids. V lost 4 bases and J lost 5; bases outside the gene matches: 6. Germline loops: CDR1 SGHKS, CDR2 YYEKEE (reference sequence). The CDR3 reads CASSPTGGWETQYF. The CDR3 bases are TGTGCCAGCAGCCCGACAGGGGGTTGGGAGACCCAGTACTTC.

The sample holds many counts of this clonotype. This chain connects TRBV4-2 to TRBJ2-3; TRBD2 agrees at 9 bases. Germline V gene data show CDR1 as LGHNA and CDR2 as YNFKEQ. Germline trimming cut 0 bases from V and 0 bases from J; bases unmatched to any gene: 4. The CDR3 contains 17 residues. Here the CDR3 reads CASSQEPSGVSTDTQYF. The CDR3 bases are TGTGCCAGCAGCCAAGAGCCTAGCGGGGTTAGCACAGATACGCAGTATTTT.

This clonotype has more than one count but fewer than ten. This sequence joins TRBV3-1 and TRBJ1-1; D perhaps matches TRBD1 (6 bases). Trimming removed 4 bases at V and 4 bases at J, with 10 bases between. CDR1 is LGHDT and CDR2 is YNNKEL in the germline V gene (reference sequence). CDR3 length: 13 amino acids. DNA of the CDR3: TGTGCCAGCAGCCTCGCAGGGGCCACTGAAGCTTTCTTT. The encoded protein is CASSLAGATEAFF.

This clonotype has at least ten counts. The chain is built from TRBV13 and TRBJ2-7, with 10 bases aligning to TRBD1. Trimming at V came to 5 bases and at J to 4 bases, leaving 8 bases not matched to a gene. The CDR3 spans 15 residues. In germline, CDR1 is PRHDT, CDR2 FYEKMQ (reference sequence). DNA for the CDR3: TGTGCCAGCAGCCCTCGCGGGACAGGGGATTACGAGCAGTACTTC. Translating gives CASSPRGTGDYEQYF. The full variable domain, completed using reference TRBV13 and TRBJ2-7, is AAGVIQSPRHLIKEKRETATLKCYPIPRHDTVYWYQQGPGQDPQFLISFYEKMQSDKGSIPDRFSAQQFSDYHSELNMSSLELGDSALYFCASSPRGTGDYEQYFGPGTRLTVT.

V is TRBV7-8 and J is TRBJ1-6, with D uncertain. CDR1 is SGHVS, CDR2 FQNEAQ, per germline. The CDR3 has 14 residues. V dropped 2 bases and J dropped 7 bases, with 9 bases sitting between them. The CDR3 protein is CASSLRVTNSPLHF. The CDR3 DNA is TGTGCCAGCAGCTTACGGGTTACCAATTCACCCCTCCACTTT.

This clonotype was seen repeatedly, ten times or more. V usage is TRBV11-2 and J usage is TRBJ2-1; 9 bases map to TRBD2. The germline gives CDR1 SGHAT, CDR2 FQNNGV. The CDR3 sequence is 15 residues long. Germline trimming cut 2 bases from V and 7 bases from J; bases unmatched to any gene: 6. The CDR3 bases are TGTGCCAGCAGCTTACTGGCGGGAGGGTGGAATGAGCAGTTCTTC. Translating it yields CASSLLAGGWNEQFF.

The genes are TRBV6-5 and TRBJ1-4; D ambiguous. CDR3 size: 13 residues. Trimming removed 6 bases from V and 4 bases from J, with 9 bases in between. Germline loops: CDR1 MNHEY, CDR2 SVGAGI. In DNA form, the CDR3 reads TGTGCCAGCAGCCGACGGAGTAATGAAAAACTGTTTTTT. This translates into CASSRRSNEKLFF.

The V gene is TRBV5-6, the J gene TRBJ2-7, with 9 bases that match TRBD2. The germline V gene has CDR1 SGHDT and CDR2 YYEEEE. This CDR3 is 15 amino acids long. J was trimmed by 3 bases and V by 4 bases; bases with no gene match: 8. The CDR3: CASSSPGTSYYEQYF. In DNA, the CDR3 is TGTGCCAGCAGCAGTCCCGGGACTAGCTACTACGAGCAGTACTTC.

The sample holds a few counts of this clonotype. This sequence joins TRBV18 and TRBJ2-5; D is unresolved. V was pared by 2 bases and J by 2 bases, with 6 bases between. The V gene's germline CDR1 is KGHSH and CDR2 LQKENI. The CDR3 sequence is 13 residues long. Here the CDR3 reads CASSPFSQETQYF. DNA of the CDR3: TGTGCCAGCTCACCATTTTCGCAAGAGACCCAGTACTTC.